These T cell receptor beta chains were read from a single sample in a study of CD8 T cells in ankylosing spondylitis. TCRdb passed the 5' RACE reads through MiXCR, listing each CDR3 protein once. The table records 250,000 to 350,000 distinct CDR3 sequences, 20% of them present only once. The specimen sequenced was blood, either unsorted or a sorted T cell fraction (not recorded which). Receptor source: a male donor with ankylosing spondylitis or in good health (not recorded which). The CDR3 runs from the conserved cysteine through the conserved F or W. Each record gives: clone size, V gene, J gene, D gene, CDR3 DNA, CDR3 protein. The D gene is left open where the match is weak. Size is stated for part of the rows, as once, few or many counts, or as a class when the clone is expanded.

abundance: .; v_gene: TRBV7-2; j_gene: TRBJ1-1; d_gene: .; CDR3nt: TGTGCCAGCAGCTTAGGTGGCGGTATGAACACTGAAGCTTTCTTT; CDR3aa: CASSLGGGMNTEAFF
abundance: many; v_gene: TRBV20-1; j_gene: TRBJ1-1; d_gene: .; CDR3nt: TGCAGTGCTAGAGAGGCCAGGGGCAGGACGAACACTGAAGCTTTCTTT; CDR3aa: CSAREARGRTNTEAFF
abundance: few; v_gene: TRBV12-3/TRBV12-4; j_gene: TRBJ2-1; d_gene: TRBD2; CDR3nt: TGTGCCAGCAGGATACTAGCGGGAGGATGGAATGAGCAGTTCTTC; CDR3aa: CASRILAGGWNEQFF
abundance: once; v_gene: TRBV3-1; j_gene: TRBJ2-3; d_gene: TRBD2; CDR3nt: TGTGCCAGCAGCCAAGTCGGCAGGGGACTAGCGGGGAGCACAGATACGCAGTATTTT; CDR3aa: CASSQVGRGLAGSTDTQYF
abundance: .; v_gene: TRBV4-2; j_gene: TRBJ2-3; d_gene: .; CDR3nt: TGTGCCAGCAGCCAAGATTTGGCGGGGAGCACAGATACGCAGTATTTT; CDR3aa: CASSQDLAGSTDTQYF
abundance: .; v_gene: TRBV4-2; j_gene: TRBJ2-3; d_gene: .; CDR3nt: TGTGCCAGCAGCCAACCTAGCATGCCAGATACGCAGTATTTT; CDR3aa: CASSQPSMPDTQYF
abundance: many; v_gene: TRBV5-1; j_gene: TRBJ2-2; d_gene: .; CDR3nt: TGCGCCAGCCGAGAAGGGGTAAACACCGGGGAGCTGTTTTTT; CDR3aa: CASREGVNTGELFF
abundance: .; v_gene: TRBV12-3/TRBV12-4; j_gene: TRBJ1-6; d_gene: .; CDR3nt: TGTGCCAGCAGTTTTGACAGCCCCTCACCCCTCCACTTT; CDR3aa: CASSFDSPSPLHF
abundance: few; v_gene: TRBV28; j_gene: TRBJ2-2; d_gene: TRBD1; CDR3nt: TGTGCCAGCAACCTGCCAGGGGGCACCGGGGAGCTGTTTTTT; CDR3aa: CASNLPGGTGELFF
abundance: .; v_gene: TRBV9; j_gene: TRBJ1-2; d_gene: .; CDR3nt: TGTGCCAGCAGCCCATCCGGGACGGCCACCTTC; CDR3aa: CASSPSGTATF
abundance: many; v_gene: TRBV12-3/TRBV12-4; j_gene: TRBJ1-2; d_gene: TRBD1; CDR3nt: TGTGCCAGCAGCCGCGGGACAGGGGGATACTATGGCTACACCTTC; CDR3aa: CASSRGTGGYYGYTF
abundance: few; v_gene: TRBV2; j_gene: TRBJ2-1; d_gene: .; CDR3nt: TGTGCCAGCGGAACAGGTTACTACAATGAGCAGTTCTTC; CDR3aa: CASGTGYYNEQFF
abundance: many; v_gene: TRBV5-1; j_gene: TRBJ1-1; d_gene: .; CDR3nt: TGCGCCAGCAGCTTGGCTCAGGGCACTGAAGCTTTCTTT; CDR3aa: CASSLAQGTEAFF
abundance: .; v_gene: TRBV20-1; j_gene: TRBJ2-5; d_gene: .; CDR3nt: TGCAGTGCTAGAGAGCCCCTACCACCTCAAGAGACCCAGTACTTC; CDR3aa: CSAREPLPPQETQYF
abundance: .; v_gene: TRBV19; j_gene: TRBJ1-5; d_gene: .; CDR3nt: TGTGCCAGTACCGGGGTGGGCAATCAGCCCCAGCATTTT; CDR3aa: CASTGVGNQPQHF
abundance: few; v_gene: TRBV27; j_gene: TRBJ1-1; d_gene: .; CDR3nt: TGTGCCAGCAGTTCGCCGGGGTCGAGGCACACTGAAGCTTTCTTT; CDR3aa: CASSSPGSRHTEAFF
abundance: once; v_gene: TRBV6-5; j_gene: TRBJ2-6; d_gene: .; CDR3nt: TGTGCCAGCAGTTACATGCAGGGACTGGCTGGGGCCAACGTCCTGACTTTC; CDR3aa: CASSYMQGLAGANVLTF
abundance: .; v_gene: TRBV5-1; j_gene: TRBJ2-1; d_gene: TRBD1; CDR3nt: TGCGCCAGCAGCTCCACGGGACAGGGGGGGTCCTACAATGAGCAGTTCTTC; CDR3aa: CASSSTGQGGSYNEQFF
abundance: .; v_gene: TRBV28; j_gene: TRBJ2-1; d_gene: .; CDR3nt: TGTGCCAGCAGTCCCTTTAGGGGACAATCCAATGAGCAGTTCTTC; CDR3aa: CASSPFRGQSNEQFF
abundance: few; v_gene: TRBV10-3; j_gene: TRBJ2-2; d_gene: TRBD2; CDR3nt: TGTGCCACCCAGCGGGGGACCAACACCGGGGAGCTGTTTTTT; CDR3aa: CATQRGTNTGELFF
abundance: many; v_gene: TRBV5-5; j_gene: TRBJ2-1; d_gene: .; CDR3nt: TGTGCCAGCAGCCCCGAAGGTCGGCAGTTCTTC; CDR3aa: CASSPEGRQFF
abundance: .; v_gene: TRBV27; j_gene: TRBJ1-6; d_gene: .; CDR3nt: TGTGCCAGCAGTTTGATCAGGGAGAATAATTCACCCCTCCACTTT; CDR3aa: CASSLIRENNSPLHF
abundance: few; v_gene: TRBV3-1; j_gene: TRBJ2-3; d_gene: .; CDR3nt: TGTGCCAGCAGCATCCGTCCCAGGGGCACAGATACGCAGTATTTT; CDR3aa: CASSIRPRGTDTQYF
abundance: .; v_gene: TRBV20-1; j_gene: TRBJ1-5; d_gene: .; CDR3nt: TGCAGTGCTAGAGTAATAAGGGAGAATCAGCCCCAGCATTTT; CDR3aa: CSARVIRENQPQHF